This T cell receptor beta chain was captured by sequencing in a study of blood T cell repertoires in COVID-19. Data came from immunoSEQ multiplex PCR; TCRdb stores just in-frame clones and leaves some out. The profile covers approximately 210,000 clones, with roughly four fifths appearing a single time and 3% to 4% taken by the ten largest. The TCR comes from a woman aged 55 to 70 who had recovered from COVID-19. What was sequenced was PBMCs or T cells enriched from blood (not recorded which).

This CDR3 is CASKAGGLQETQYF. CDR3 nucleotides: TGTGCCAGCAAAGCGGGGGGGCTTCAGGAGACCCAGTACTTC. This chain links TRBV2 with TRBJ2-5; 10 bases are a match to TRBD2. Trimming at V came to 7 bases and at J to 5 bases, leaving 7 bases not matched to a gene. The CDR3 totals 14 residues. CDR1 SNHLY and CDR2 FYNNEI come from the germline V gene.